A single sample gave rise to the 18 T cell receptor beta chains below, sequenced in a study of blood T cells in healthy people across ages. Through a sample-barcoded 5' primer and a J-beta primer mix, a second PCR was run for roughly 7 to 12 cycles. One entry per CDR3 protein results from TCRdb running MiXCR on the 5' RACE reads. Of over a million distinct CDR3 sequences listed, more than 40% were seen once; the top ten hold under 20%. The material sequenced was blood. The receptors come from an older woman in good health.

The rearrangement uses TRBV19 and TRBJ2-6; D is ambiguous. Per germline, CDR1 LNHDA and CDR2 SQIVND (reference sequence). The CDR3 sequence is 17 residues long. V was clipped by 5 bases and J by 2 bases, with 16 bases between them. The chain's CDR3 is CASSESLRNPGANVLTF. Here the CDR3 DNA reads TGTGCCAGTAGTGAGTCACTAAGGAACCCTGGGGCCAACGTCCTGACTTTC.

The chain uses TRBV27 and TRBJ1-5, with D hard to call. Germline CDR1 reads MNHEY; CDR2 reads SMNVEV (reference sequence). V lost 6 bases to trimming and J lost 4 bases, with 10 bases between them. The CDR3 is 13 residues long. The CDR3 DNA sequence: TGTGCCAGCAGATCAAGGGCGAATCAGCCCCAGCATTTT. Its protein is CASRSRANQPQHF.

The CDR3 coding sequence is TGTGCCAGCAGCTTCGGATCCGGGGATCCCACTGAAGCTTTCTTT. It codes for CASSFGSGDPTEAFF. The V gene is TRBV7-2, the J gene TRBJ1-1; no clear D. The CDR3 spans 15 residues. Trimming pared 3 bases from V and 4 bases from J, leaving 15 bases between. The germline V gene encodes CDR1 SGHTA and CDR2 FQGNSA.

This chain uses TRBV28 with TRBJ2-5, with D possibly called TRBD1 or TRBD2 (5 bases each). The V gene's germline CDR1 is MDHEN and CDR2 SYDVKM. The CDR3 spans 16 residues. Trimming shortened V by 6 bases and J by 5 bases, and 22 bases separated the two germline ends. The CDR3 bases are TGTGCCAGCAGCCAAGCGGAAGGGGTTAGGTGGGAGACCCAGTACTTC. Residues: CASSQAEGVRWETQYF.

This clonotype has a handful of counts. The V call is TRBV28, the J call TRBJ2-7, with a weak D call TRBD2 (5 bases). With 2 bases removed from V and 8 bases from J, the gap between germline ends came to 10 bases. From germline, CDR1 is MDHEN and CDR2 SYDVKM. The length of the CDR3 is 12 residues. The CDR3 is CASSLNLGKQYF. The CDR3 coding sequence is TGTGCCAGCAGTTTAAATCTCGGGAAGCAGTACTTC.

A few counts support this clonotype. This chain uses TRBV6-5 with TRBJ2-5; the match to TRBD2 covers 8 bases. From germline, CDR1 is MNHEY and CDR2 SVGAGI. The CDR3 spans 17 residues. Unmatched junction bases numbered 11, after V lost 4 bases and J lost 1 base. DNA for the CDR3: TGTGCCAGCAGTTCTGCGACTCTAGCGGGCCTCCAAGAGACCCAGTACTTC. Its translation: CASSSATLAGLQETQYF.

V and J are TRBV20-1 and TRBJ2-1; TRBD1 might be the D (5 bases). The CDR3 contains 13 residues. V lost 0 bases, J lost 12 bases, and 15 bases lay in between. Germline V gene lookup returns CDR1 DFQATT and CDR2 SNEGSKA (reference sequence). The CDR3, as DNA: TGCAGTGCTAGAGAGGTTGTGGCTCAGGGGCAGTTCTTC. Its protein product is CSAREVVAQGQFF.

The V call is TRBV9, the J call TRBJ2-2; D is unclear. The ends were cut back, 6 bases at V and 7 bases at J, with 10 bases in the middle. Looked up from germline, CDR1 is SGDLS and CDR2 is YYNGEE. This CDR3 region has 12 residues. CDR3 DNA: TGTGCCAGCACCGATGCGGTCGGGGAGCTGTTTTTT. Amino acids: CASTDAVGELFF.

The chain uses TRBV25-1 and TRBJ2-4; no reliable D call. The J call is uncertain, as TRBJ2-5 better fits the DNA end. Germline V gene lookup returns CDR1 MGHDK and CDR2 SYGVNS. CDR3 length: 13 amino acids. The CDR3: CASNRADRETQYF. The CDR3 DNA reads TGTGCCAGCAATAGGGCAGATAGGGAGACCCAGTACTTC.

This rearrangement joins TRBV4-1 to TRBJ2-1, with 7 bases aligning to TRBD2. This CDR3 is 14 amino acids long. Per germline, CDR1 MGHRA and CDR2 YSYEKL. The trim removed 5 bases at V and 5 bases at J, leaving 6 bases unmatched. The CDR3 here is CASSKWEGDNEQFF. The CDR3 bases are TGCGCCAGCAGCAAGTGGGAGGGAGACAATGAGCAGTTCTTC.

CDR3: CASSQGPILYGYTF. CDR3 DNA: TGTGCCAGCAGTCAGGGGCCAATCCTCTATGGCTACACCTTC. The chain has TRBV27 and TRBJ1-2, with D perhaps matching TRBD1 (6 bases). Trimming stripped 5 bases from V and 4 bases from J, with 14 bases between. The CDR3 has 14 residues. The germline CDR1 and CDR2 sequences are MNHEY and SMNVEV (reference sequence).

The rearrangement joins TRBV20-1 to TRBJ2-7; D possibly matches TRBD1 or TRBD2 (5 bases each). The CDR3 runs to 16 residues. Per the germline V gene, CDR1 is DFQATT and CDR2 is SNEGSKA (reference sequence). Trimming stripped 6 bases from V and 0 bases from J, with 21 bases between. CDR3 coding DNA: TGCAGTGCCATCAACCCGGGACGCCGCTCCTCCTACGAGCAGTACTTC. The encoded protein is CSAINPGRRSSYEQYF.

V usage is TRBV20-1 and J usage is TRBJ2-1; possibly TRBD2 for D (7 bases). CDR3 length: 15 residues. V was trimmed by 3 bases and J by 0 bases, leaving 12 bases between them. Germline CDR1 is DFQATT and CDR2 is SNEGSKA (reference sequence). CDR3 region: CSARGGGSSYNEQFF. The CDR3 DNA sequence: TGCAGTGCTAGGGGGGGCGGGAGCTCCTACAATGAGCAGTTCTTC.

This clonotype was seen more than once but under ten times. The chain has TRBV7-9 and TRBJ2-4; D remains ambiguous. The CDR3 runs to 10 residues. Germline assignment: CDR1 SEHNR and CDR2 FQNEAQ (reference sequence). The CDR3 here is CGRAKNIQYF. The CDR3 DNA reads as TGTGGAAGGGCCAAAAACATTCAGTACTTC.

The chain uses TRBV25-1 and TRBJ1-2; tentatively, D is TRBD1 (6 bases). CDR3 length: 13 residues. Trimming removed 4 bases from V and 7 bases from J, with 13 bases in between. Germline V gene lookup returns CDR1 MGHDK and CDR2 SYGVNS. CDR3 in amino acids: CASSAQGSRGYTF. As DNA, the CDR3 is TGTGCCAGCAGTGCACAGGGTTCTCGTGGCTACACCTTC.

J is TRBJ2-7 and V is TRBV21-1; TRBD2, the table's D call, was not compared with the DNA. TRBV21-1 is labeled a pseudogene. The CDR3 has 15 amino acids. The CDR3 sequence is CASSTGCGPLHEQYF. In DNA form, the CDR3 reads TGTGCCAGCAGCACCGGGTGCGGCCCTCTCCACGAGCAGTACTTC.

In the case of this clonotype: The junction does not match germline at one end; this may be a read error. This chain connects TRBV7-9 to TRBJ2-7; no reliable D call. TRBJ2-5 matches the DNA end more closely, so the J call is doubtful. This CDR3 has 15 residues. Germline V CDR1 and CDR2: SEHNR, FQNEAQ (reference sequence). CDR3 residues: CASSMVGPAQGTQYF. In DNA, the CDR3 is TGTGCCAGCAGCATGGTCGGGCCTGCTCAAGGGACCCAGTACTTC.

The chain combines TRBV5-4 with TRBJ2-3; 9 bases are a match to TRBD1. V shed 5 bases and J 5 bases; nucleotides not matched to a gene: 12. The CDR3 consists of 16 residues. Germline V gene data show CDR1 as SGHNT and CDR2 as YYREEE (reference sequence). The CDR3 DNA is TGTGCCAGCAGTCCAACAGGGGGCGGTCAGGGAGATACGCAGTATTTT. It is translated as CASSPTGGGQGDTQYF.